This T cell receptor (beta chain) was captured in a study of blood T cells in healthy people across ages. The CDR3 totals 13 residues. CDR1 and CDR2 from the germline V gene are GTSNPN and SVGIG (reference sequence). A J-beta primer mix and a sample-barcoded 5' primer were used in a second PCR of roughly 6 to 12 cycles. TCRdb re-analysed the 5' RACE reads in MiXCR, keeping a single row per CDR3 protein. The table shows roughly 700,000 distinct CDR3 sequences, with roughly 49% occurring only once. V and J are TRBV30 and TRBJ2-3; 8 bases align to TRBD2. Sequencing was carried out using blood. This receptor was obtained from a woman in her fifties or sixties in good health. CDR3 sequence reads: CAQGWRGADTQYF. DNA for the CDR3: TGTGCACAAGGCTGGCGGGGGGCAGATACGCAGTATTTT.